The rows below give T cell receptor beta chains drawn from one sample of a study of cytotoxic CD8 clonotypes in ibrutinib-treated CLL. The data were produced by immunoSEQ multiplex PCR, yet TCRdb's version contains in-frame clones alone and is incomplete. The data hold about 150,000 clones, with roughly 76% observed a single time. Material: PBMCs, obtained after 24 months of ibrutinib treatment. These receptor sequences come from a human donor with chronic lymphocytic leukemia. Both conserved end residues are part of each CDR3. The D gene is left open where the match is weak. Size tells how often a clone was seen (once, few, many) or the class of an expanded clone, and some rows leave it out.

>TRBV28|TRBJ1-1|-|-
TGTGCCAGCATCTCATTGGGCAGGGGAGGCACTGAAGCTTTCTTT
CASISLGRGGTEAFF
>TRBV5-5|TRBJ1-1|-|-
TGTGCCAGCAGCCAAACGTGGGTCAGCTTGAACACTGAAGCTTTCTTT
CASSQTWVSLNTEAFF
>TRBV28|TRBJ1-3|-|many
TGTGCCAGCAGTTTACGACTAGGAAACACCATATATTTT
CASSLRLGNTIYF
>TRBV29-1|TRBJ2-2|-|-
TGCAGCGGGCGGACAGTGGGCACCGGGGAGCTGTTTTTT
CSGRTVGTGELFF
>TRBV10-3|TRBJ2-1|TRBD2|-
TGTGCCATCAGCGGGAGGCGGGGCCCACGCAATGAGCAGTTCTTC
CAISGRRGPRNEQFF
>TRBV30|TRBJ1-1|-|-
TGTGCCTGGAGTGTACTGCCTGGGGGCACTGAAGCTTTCTTT
CAWSVLPGGTEAFF
>TRBV19|TRBJ1-3|-|-
TGTGCCAGTAAGGGCGTCTCTGGAAACACCATATATTTT
CASKGVSGNTIYF
>TRBV9|TRBJ1-1|-|once
TGTGCCAGCAGCGTAGTGTCTGGGGGCCCTGAAGCTTTCTTT
CASSVVSGGPEAFF
>TRBV6-1|TRBJ2-1|-|once
TGTGCCAGCAGTGATCTCTGGGGCTCCTACAATGAGCAGTTCTTC
CASSDLWGSYNEQFF
>TRBV19|TRBJ1-5|-|-
TGTGCCGGCGGCGGGTGGGGGCGAATCAATCAGCCCCAGCATTTT
CAGGGWGRINQPQHF
>TRBV15|TRBJ1-5|-|-
TGTGCCACCAGCAGAGTCCGGGGCAATCAGCCCCAGCATTTT
CATSRVRGNQPQHF
>TRBV7-3|TRBJ2-5|-|-
TGTGCCAGCAGCTTAACGGTCTTGGAGACCCAGTACTTC
CASSLTVLETQYF
>TRBV7-9|TRBJ2-1|TRBD1|-
TGTGCCAGCAGCCCTAGGGCCCAGACAGGGACCAATGAGCAGTTCTTC
CASSPRAQTGTNEQFF
>TRBV9|TRBJ1-2|TRBD1|-
TGTGCCAGCAGCGCTAACAGGGGAGCCAACTATGGCTACACCTTC
CASSANRGANYGYTF